These T cell receptor beta chains were read from a single sample in a study of blood T cell repertoires in COVID-19. Using immunoSEQ multiplex PCR, the repertoire was profiled, and TCRdb retains in-frame clones only, with some absent. The top ten hold under 7% of the sample, which has approximately 300,000 clones, around 90% seen once. Sample: peripheral blood. The receptors were gathered from a young woman with COVID-19, enrolled during active disease. CDR3s leave out the opening cysteine and the closing phenylalanine or tryptophan. D genes are given only for firm matches.

d_gene,v_gene,CDR3aa
.,TRBV28,ASSFGPRVGKLF
TRBD2,TRBV4-3,ASSQPKAGGPGTQY
TRBD2,TRBV28,ASRETSGGVSYEQY
.,TRBV2,ASGRSTQSNYGYT
.,TRBV9,ASSMAGSGNTIY
.,TRBV5-4,ASSTAGTEAF
.,TRBV5-4,ASSLQQNQETQY
.,TRBV2,ASSEAAGQKEDYGYT
TRBD1,TRBV14,ASTGTGSYEQY
.,TRBV9,ASSVAGASNSPLH
TRBD2,TRBV7-9,ASSSTEGLAGVRIYEQY
TRBD1,TRBV2,ASGTKSGGNTEAF
TRBD2,TRBV2,ASRPPSGGTDTQY
.,TRBV9,ASSVGRSPLH
.,TRBV6-2/TRBV6-3,ASSYNPGSYEQY
TRBD1,TRBV4-3,ASSQDLGDRGNYGYT
.,TRBV9,ASSPPGFATREQY